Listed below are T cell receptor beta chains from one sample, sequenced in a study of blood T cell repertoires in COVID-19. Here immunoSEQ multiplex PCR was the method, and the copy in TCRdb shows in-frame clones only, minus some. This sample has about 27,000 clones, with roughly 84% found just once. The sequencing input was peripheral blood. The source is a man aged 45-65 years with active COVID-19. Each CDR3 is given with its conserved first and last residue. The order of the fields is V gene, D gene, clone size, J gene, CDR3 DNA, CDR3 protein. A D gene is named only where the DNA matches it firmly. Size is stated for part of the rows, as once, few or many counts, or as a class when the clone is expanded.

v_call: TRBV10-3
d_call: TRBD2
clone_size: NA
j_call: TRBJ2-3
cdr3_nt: TGTGCCATCAGTGATCAGCGGGGGGGCCCAGCAGATACGCAGTATTTT
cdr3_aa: CAISDQRGGPADTQYF

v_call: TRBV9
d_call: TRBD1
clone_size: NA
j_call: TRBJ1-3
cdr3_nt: TGTGCCAGCAGCGGTTCTTGGACAGGGTTAAGAAACACCATATATTTT
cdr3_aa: CASSGSWTGLRNTIYF

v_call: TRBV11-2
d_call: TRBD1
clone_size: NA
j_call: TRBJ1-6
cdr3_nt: TGTGCCAGCAGCGCACAGACAGGGATTAATAGTTCACCCCTCCACTTT
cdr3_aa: CASSAQTGINSSPLHF

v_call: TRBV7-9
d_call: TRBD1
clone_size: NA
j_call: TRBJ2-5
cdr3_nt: TGTGCCAGCAGCAAGGGACAGGGAGGGGAGACCCAGTACTTC
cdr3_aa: CASSKGQGGETQYF

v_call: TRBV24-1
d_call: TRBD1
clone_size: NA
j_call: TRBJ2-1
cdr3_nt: TGTGCCACCAGTGACAGGGGGCGTAGGAACAATGAGCAGTTCTTC
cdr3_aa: CATSDRGRRNNEQFF

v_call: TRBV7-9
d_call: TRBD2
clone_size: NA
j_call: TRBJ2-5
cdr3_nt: TGTGCCAGCCTCCTAGCGGGAGCGGGGCTTCGGGAGACCCAGTACTTC
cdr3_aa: CASLLAGAGLRETQYF

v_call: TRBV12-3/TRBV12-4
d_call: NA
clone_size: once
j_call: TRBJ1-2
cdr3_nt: TGTGCCAGCAGTTTATTTCCGGGCTATGGCTACACCTTC
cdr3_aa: CASSLFPGYGYTF

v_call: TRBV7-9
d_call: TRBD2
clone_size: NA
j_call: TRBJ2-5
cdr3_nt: TGTGCCAGCAGCCCCCGGACTAGGCGGGAGACCCAGTACTTC
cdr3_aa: CASSPRTRRETQYF

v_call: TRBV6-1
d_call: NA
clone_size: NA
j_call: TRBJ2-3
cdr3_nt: TGTGCCAGCAGTGAAAGGGGGGGAGGGGCAGATACGCAGTATTTT
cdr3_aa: CASSERGGGADTQYF

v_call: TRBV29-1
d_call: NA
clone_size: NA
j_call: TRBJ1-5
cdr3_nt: TGCAGCGTTGTCGGGGGGCAGGGTCAGCCCCAGCATTTT
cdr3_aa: CSVVGGQGQPQHF

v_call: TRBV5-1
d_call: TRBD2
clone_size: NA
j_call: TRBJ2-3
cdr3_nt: TGCGCCAGCAGCTTGGTGGCTAGCGGGATCACAGATACGCAGTATTTT
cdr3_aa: CASSLVASGITDTQYF

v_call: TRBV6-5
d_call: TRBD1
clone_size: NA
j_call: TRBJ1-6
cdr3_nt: TGTGCCAGCAGCAGACAGGGGGTGTATAATTCACCCCTCCACTTT
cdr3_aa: CASSRQGVYNSPLHF

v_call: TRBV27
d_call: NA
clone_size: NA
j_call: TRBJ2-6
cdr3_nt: TGTGCCAGCAGTTTAACCCCCCGCGGCACCTCTGGGGCCAACGTCCTGACTTTC
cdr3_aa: CASSLTPRGTSGANVLTF

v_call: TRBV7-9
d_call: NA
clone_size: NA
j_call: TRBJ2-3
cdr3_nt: TGTGCCAGCAGCCTGCCCGTTACTGATACGCAGTATTTT
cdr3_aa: CASSLPVTDTQYF

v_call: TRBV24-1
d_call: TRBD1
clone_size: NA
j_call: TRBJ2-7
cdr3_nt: TGTGCCACCAGTGATAGGACAGGGGGTCTCTACGAGCAGTACTTC
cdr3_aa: CATSDRTGGLYEQYF

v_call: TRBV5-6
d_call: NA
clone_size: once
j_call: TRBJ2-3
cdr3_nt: TGTGCCAGCAGCTTGGGTTTCGGCACAGATACGCAGTATTTT
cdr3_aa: CASSLGFGTDTQYF

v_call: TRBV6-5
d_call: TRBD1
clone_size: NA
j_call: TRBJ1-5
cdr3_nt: TGTGCCAGCAGCCGACAGGGCCCGAGCGAGCAGCCCCAGCATTTT
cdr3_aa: CASSRQGPSEQPQHF

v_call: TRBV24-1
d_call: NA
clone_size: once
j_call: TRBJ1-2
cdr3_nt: TGTGCCACCAGCTTGGCGGGCGCCGGTGGCTACACCTTC
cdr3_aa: CATSLAGAGGYTF

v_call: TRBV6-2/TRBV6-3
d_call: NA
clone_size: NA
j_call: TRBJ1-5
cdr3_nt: TGTGCCAGCAGTTACTCGGGGGGGTCGGGTCAGCCCCAGCATTTT
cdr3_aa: CASSYSGGSGQPQHF

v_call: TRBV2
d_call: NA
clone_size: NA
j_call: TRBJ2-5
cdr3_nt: TGTGCCAGCAGTGTTGGGGGCGTCGAGACCCAGTACTTC
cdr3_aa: CASSVGGVETQYF

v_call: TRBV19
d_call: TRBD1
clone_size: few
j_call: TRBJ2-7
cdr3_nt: TGTGCCAGTAGTGCTGGGACAGGGGGATCCTACGAGCAGTACTTC
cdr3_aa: CASSAGTGGSYEQYF

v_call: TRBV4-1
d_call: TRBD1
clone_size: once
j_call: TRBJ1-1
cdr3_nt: TGCGCCAGCAGCCCCGGACAGGGTGCCACTGAAGCTTTCTTT
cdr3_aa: CASSPGQGATEAFF

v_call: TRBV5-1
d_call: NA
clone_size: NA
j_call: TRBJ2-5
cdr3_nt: TGCGCCAGCAGCTTGATCGCGGGACAAGAGACCCAGTACTTC
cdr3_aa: CASSLIAGQETQYF

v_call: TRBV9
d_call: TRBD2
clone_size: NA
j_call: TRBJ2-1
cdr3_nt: TGTGCCAGCAGCGTAGGTCTAGCGGGGGCCGGGGAGCAGTTCTTC
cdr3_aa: CASSVGLAGAGEQFF

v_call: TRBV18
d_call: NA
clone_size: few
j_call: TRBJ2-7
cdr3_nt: TGTGCCAGCTCACCACCGAACAGGGTCGCCTACGAGCAGTACTTC
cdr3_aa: CASSPPNRVAYEQYF

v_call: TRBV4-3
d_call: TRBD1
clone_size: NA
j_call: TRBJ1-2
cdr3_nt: TGCGCCAGCAGCCAATACCAACAGGGGAACTATGGCTACACCTTC
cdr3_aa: CASSQYQQGNYGYTF